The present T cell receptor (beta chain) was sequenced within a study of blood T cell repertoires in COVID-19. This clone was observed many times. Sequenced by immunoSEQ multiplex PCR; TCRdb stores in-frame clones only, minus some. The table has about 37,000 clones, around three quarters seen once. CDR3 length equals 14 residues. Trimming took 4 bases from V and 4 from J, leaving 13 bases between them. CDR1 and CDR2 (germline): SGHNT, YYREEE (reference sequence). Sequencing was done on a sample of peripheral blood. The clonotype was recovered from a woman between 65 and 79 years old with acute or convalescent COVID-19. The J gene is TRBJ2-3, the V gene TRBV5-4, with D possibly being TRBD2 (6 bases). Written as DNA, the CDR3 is TGTGCCAGCAGCCAGACTAGTAATGCAGATACGCAGTATTTT. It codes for CASSQTSNADTQYF.